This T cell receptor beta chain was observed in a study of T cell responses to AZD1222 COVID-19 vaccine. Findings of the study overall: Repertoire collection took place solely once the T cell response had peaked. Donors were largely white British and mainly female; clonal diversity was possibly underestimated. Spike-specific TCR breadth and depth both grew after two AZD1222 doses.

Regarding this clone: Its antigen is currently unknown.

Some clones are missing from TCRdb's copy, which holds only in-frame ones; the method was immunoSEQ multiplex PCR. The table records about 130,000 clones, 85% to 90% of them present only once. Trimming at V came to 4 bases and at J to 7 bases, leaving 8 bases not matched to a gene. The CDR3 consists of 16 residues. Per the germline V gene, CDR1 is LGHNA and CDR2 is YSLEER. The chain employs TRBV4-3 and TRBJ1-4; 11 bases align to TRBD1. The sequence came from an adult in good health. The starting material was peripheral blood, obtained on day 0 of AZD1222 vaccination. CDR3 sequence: CASSRRGGTGGEKLFF. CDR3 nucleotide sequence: TGCGCCAGCAGCCGTCGAGGCGGGACAGGGGGTGAAAAACTGTTTTTT.